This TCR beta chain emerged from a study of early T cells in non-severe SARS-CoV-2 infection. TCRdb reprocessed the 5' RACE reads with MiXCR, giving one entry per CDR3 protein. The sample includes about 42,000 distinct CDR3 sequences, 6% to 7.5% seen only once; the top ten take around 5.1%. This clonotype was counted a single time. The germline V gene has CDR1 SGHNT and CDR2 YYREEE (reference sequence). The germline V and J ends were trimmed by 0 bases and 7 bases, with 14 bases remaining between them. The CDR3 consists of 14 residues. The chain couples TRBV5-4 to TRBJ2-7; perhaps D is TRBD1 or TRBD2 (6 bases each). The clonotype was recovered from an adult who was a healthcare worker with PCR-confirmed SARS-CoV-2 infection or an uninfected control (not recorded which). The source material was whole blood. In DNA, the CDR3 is TGTGCCAGCAGCTTGGAGGCCAGGGGAGGAGAGCAGTACTTC. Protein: CASSLEARGGEQYF.